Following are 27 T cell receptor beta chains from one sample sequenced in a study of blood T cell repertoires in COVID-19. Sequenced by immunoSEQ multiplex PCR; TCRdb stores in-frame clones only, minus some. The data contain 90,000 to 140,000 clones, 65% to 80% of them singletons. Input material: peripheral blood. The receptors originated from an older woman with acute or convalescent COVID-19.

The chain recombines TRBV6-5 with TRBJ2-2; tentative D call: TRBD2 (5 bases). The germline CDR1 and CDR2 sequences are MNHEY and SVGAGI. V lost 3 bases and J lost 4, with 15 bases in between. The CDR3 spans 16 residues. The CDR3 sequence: CASSYREPPRTGELFF. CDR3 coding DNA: TGTGCCAGCAGTTATCGGGAACCGCCCCGCACCGGGGAGCTGTTTTTT.

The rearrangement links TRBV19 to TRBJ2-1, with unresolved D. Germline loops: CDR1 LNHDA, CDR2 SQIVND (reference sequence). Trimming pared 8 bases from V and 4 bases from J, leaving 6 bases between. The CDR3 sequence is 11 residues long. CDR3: CASGQYNEQFF. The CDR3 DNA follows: TGTGCCAGTGGGCAGTACAATGAGCAGTTCTTC.

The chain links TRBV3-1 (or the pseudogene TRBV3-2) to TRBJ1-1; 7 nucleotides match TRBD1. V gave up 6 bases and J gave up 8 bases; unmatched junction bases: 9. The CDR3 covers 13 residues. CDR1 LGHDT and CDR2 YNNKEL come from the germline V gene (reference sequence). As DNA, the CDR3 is TGTGCCAGCAGGCTCCAGGTAGGGGGCGAAGCTTTCTTT. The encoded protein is CASRLQVGGEAFF.

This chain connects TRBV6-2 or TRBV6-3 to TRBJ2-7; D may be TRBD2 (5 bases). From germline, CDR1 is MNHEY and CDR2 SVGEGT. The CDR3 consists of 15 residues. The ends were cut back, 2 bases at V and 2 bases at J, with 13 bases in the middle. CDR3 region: CASSYPIAPTYEQYF. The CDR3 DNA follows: TGTGCCAGCAGTTACCCGATAGCGCCCACCTACGAGCAGTACTTC.

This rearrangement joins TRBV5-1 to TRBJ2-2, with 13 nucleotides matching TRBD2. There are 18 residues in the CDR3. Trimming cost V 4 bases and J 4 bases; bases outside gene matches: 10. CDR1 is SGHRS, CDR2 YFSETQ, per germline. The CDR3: CASSPALWTSGGTGELFF. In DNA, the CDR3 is TGCGCCAGCAGCCCCGCATTATGGACTAGCGGGGGCACCGGGGAGCTGTTTTTT.

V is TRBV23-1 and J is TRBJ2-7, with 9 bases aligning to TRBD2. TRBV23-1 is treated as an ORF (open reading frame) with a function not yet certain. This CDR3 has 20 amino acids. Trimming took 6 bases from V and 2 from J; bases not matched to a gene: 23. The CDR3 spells CASSHVGSGGGAPVAYEQYF. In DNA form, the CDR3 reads TGCGCCAGCAGCCACGTGGGGTCTGGCGGGGGGGCCCCCGTGGCCTACGAGCAGTACTTC.

In DNA, the CDR3 is TGTGCCAGCTCACCAAGTGACTCGCGACGGATATATTTT. This encodes CASSPSDSRRIYF. The chain links TRBV18 to TRBJ1-3; no firm D call. V lost 2 bases and J 13 bases, leaving 15 bases between the germline ends. The CDR3 sequence is 13 residues long. Germline V CDR1 and CDR2: KGHSH, LQKENI.

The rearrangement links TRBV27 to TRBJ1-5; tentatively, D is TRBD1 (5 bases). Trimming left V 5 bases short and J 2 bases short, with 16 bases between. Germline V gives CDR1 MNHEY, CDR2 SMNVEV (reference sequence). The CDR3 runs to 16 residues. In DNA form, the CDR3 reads TGTGCCAGCAGTCCTGGAGGGACCCCGGGCAATCAGCCCCAGCATTTT. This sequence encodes CASSPGGTPGNQPQHF.

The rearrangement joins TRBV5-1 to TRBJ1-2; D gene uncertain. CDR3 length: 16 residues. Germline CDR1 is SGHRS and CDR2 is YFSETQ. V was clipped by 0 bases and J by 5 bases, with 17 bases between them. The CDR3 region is CASSLEGGVIGYGYTF. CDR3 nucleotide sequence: TGCGCCAGCAGCTTGGAAGGAGGTGTCATCGGTTATGGCTACACCTTC.

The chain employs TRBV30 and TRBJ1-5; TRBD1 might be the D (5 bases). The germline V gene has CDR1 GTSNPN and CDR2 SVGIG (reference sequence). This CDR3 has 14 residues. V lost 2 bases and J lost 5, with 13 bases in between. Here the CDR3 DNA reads TGTGCCTGGAGTACAGGACGAAGCGATCAGCCCCAGCATTTT. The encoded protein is CAWSTGRSDQPQHF. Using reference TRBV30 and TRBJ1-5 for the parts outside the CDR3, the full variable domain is SQTIHQWPATLVQPVGSPLSLECTVEGTSNPNLYWYRQAAGRGLQLLFYSVGIGQISSEVPQNLSASRPQDRQFILSSKKLLLSDSGFYLCAWSTGRSDQPQHFGDGTRLSIL.

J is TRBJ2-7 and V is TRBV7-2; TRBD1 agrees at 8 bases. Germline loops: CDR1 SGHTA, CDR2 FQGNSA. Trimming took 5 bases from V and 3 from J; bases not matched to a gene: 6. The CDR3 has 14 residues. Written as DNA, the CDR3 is TGTGCCAGCAGCCCCCGGACAGGGAACTACGAGCAGTACTTC. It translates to CASSPRTGNYEQYF.

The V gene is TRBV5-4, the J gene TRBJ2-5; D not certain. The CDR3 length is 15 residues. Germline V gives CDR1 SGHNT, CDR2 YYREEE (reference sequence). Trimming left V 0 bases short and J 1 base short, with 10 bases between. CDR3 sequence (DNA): TGTGCCAGCAGCTTGGCCGTTGGGCCCCAAGAGACCCAGTACTTC. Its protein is CASSLAVGPQETQYF.

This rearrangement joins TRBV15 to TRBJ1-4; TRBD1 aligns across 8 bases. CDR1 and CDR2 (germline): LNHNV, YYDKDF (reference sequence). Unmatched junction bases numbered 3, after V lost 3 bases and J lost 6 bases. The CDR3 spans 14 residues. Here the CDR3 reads CATSSMTGDEKLFF. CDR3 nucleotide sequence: TGTGCCACCAGCAGCATGACAGGGGATGAAAAACTGTTTTTT.

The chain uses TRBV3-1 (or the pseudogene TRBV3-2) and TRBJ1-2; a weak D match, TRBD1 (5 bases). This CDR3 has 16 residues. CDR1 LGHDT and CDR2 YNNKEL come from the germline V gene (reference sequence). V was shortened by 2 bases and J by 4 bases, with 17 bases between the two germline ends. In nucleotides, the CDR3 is TGTGCCAGCAGCCAACCAGGGAGGGCAGGTTTCTATGGCTACACCTTC. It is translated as CASSQPGRAGFYGYTF.

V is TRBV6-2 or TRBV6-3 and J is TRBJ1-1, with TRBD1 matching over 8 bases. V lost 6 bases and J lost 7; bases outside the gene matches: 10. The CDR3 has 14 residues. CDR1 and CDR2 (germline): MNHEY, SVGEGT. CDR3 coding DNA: TGTGCCAGCAGCAAACTCCGGGACAGGAGTGAAGCTTTCTTT. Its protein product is CASSKLRDRSEAFF.

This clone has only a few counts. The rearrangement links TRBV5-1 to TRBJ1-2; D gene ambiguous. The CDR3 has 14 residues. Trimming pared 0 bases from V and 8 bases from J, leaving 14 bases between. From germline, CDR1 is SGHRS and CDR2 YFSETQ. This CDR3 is CASSLDAGAGGYTF. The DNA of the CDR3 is TGCGCCAGCAGCTTGGATGCGGGCGCCGGAGGCTACACCTTC.

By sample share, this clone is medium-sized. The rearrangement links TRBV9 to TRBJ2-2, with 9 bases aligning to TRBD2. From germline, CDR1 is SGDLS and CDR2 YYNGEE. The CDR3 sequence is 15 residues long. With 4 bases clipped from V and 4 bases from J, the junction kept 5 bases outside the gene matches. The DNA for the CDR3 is TGTGCCAGCAGCCGTAGCGGGGGCCTCACCGGGGAGCTGTTTTTT. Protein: CASSRSGGLTGELFF.

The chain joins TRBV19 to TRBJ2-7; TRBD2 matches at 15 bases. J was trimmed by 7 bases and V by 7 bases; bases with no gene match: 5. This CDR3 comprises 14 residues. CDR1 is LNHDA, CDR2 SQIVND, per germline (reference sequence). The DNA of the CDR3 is TGTGCCAGTAATCCGGGACTAGCGGGGGGAGAGCAGTACTTC. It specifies CASNPGLAGGEQYF.

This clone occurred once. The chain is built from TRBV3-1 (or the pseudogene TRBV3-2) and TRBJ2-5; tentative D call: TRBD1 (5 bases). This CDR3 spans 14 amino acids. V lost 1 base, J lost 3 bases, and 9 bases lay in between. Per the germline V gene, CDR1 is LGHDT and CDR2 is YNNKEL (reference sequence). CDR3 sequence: CASSQGAREETQYF. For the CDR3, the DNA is TGTGCCAGCAGCCAAGGGGCCAGGGAAGAGACCCAGTACTTC.

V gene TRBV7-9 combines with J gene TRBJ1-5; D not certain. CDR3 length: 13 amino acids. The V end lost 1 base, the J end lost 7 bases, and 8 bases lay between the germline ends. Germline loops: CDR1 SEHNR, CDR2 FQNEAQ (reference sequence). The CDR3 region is CASSLDSRQPQHF. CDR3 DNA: TGTGCCAGCAGCTTAGACTCGCGGCAGCCCCAGCATTTT.

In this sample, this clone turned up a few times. The CDR3 DNA sequence: TGTGCCAGCAGGGACAGGGAGGGTCAGCCCCAGCATTTT. Translating it yields CASRDREGQPQHF. The chain combines TRBV6-5 with TRBJ1-5; 8 bases are shared with TRBD1. V shed 6 bases and J 6 bases; nucleotides not matched to a gene: 4. The CDR3 is made up of 13 amino acids. Germline V gene lookup returns CDR1 MNHEY and CDR2 SVGAGI.

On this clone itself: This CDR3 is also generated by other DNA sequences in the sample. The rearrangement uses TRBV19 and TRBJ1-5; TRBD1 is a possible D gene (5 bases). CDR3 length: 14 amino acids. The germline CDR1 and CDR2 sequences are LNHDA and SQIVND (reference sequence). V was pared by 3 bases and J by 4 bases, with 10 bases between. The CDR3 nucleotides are TGTGCCAGTAGTATGGGGCAGGGAAATCAGCCCCAGCATTTT. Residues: CASSMGQGNQPQHF.

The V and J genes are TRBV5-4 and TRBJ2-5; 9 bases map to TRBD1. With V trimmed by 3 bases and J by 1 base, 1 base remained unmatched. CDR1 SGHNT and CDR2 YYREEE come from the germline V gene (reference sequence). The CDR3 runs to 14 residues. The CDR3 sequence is CASSSGQGQETQYF. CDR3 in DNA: TGTGCCAGCAGCTCGGGACAGGGCCAAGAGACCCAGTACTTC.

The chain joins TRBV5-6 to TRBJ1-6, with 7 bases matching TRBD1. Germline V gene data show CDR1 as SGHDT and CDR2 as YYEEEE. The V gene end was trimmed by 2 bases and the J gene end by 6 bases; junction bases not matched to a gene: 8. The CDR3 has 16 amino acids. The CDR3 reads CASSFRGAGGNSPLHF. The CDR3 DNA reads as TGTGCCAGCAGCTTCCGTGGCGCAGGGGGTAATTCACCCCTCCACTTT. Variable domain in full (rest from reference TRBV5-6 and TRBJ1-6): DAGVTQSPTHLIKTRGQQVTLRCSPKSGHDTVSWYQQALGQGPQFIFQYYEEEERQRGNFPDRFSGHQFPNYSSELNVNALLLGDSALYLCASSFRGAGGNSPLHFGNGTRLTVT.

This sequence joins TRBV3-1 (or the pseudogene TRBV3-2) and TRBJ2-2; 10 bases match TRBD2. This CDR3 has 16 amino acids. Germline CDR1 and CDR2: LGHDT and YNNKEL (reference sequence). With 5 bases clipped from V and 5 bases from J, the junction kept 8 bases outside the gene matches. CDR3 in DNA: TGTGCCAGCAGCGCGGAGCTAGCGGGGGTGACCGGGGAGCTGTTTTTT. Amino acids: CASSAELAGVTGELFF.

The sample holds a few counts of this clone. CDR3 DNA sequence: TGTGCCAGCAGCGTAGTTCGCGGGGGGGCCTACAATGAGCAGTTCTTC. It codes for CASSVVRGGAYNEQFF. The chain carries TRBV9 and TRBJ2-1, with 9 positions matching TRBD2. CDR1 SGDLS and CDR2 YYNGEE come from the germline V gene. The ends lost 0 bases at V and 2 bases at J; junction bases unmatched: 3. The CDR3 runs 16 residues.

CDR3 DNA sequence: TGCGCCAGCAGCGGACGGGAACAGGGAAATAATTCACCCCTCCACTTT. Encoded protein: CASSGREQGNNSPLHF. The gene calls are TRBV5-1 and TRBJ1-6; D is perhaps TRBD1 (6 bases). CDR1 SGHRS and CDR2 YFSETQ come from the germline V gene. This CDR3 is 16 amino acids long. Trimming removed 4 bases at V and 5 bases at J, with 16 bases between.